The 20 T cell receptor beta chains given below trace back to one sample, sequenced in a study of shared clonotypes between healthy human individuals. Sequencing was performed with immunoSEQ multiplex PCR; in TCRdb, only in-frame clones are kept and a portion is missing. Among 2 million to 2.5 million clones listed, 90% to 97% were seen once. The sequenced sample was naive CD4+ T cells sorted from blood. Stated subset: CD45RA+ positively selected. The receptors here all came from a man aged 18 to 29 in good health.

The rearrangement links TRBV23-1 to TRBJ2-5; no definite D call. TRBV23-1 is identified as an open reading frame with a role that is uncertain. The CDR3 totals 16 residues. Between the trimmed V and J ends, which lost 1 base and 5 bases, there was a span of 17 bases. In DNA form, the CDR3 reads TGCGCCAGCAGTCAATACTGTAGGTCTGCCCAGGAGACCCAGTACTTC. It encodes CASSQYCRSAQETQYF.

The chain couples TRBV21-1 to TRBJ2-7; the table's D call of TRBD1 was not tested on the DNA. TRBV21-1 is noted as a pseudogene. The CDR3 is 15 residues long. CDR3 sequence (DNA): TGTGCCAGCAGCAAAGGGGACAGGAGATCCTACGAGCAGTACTTC. Amino acids: CASSKGDRRSYEQYF.

This chain uses TRBV11-1 with TRBJ2-5, with TRBD1 identical over 8 bases. Losses at the gene ends were 8 bases for V and 5 bases for J; bases not matched to a gene: 10. Germline lookup yields CDR1 SGHAT and CDR2 FQDESV (reference sequence). The CDR3 loop spans 14 amino acids. The CDR3 here is CASANQGAMETQYF. CDR3 sequence (DNA): TGTGCCAGCGCGAACCAGGGGGCGATGGAGACCCAGTACTTC.

A word on this clone: Other nucleotide sequences from this sample produce the same CDR3. The rearrangement uses TRBV5-1 and TRBJ2-5; 9 nucleotides align to TRBD1. After removal of 4 bases from V and 4 bases from J, the junction contained 5 bases not matched to a gene. The CDR3 sequence is 14 residues long. In germline, CDR1 is SGHRS, CDR2 YFSETQ. This CDR3 reads CASSRQGEVETQYF. In nucleotides, the CDR3 is TGCGCCAGCAGCAGACAGGGGGAAGTAGAGACCCAGTACTTC.

The chain recombines TRBV2 with TRBJ2-2, with 7 nucleotides matching TRBD1. V gave up 1 base and J gave up 1 base; unmatched junction bases: 3. Per the germline V gene, CDR1 is SNHLY and CDR2 is FYNNEI. The CDR3 loop spans 16 amino acids. The CDR3 sequence is CASSEEGARNTGELFF. As DNA, the CDR3 is TGTGCCAGCAGTGAAGAGGGGGCGAGGAACACCGGGGAGCTGTTTTTT.

The chain carries TRBV5-4 and TRBJ2-7; 11 bases line up with TRBD1. In germline, CDR1 is SGHNT, CDR2 YYREEE (reference sequence). V lost 5 bases and J lost 1; bases outside the gene matches: 5. The CDR3 consists of 15 residues. The CDR3 here is CASREGQGESYEQYF. The CDR3, as DNA: TGTGCCAGCAGAGAGGGACAGGGGGAATCCTACGAGCAGTACTTC. Full variable domain (missing parts from reference TRBV5-4 and TRBJ2-7): ETGVTQSPTHLIKTRGQQVTLRCSSQSGHNTVSWYQQALGQGPQFIFQYYREEENGRGNFPPRFSGLQFPNYSSELNVNALELDDSALYLCASREGQGESYEQYFGPGTRLTVT.

The CDR3 DNA sequence: TGCGCCAGCACACAGGGGGCAGCCGAGCAGTACTTC. It is translated as CASTQGAAEQYF. The rearrangement uses TRBV10-2 and TRBJ2-7; TRBD1 aligns across 9 bases. Germline CDR1 reads WSHSY; CDR2 reads SAAADI. The CDR3 extends over 12 amino acids. The V and J ends lost 7 bases and 6 bases, in that order; junction bases with no gene match: 4.

This rearrangement joins TRBV5-1 to TRBJ1-2; D unresolved. V was trimmed by 6 bases and J by 6 bases, leaving 15 bases between them. Germline-derived CDR1 and CDR2 are SGHRS and YFSETQ. CDR3 length: 13 amino acids. The CDR3: CASKRDTYDGYTF. The CDR3 DNA is TGCGCCAGCAAGAGGGATACTTACGATGGCTACACCTTC.

This rearrangement joins TRBV2 to TRBJ2-2; D is unresolved. Trimming left V 8 bases short and J 2 bases short, with 9 bases between. The germline CDR1 and CDR2 sequences are SNHLY and FYNNEI. The CDR3 is made up of 13 amino acids. CDR3 loop: CASASSNTGELFF. CDR3 DNA: TGTGCCAGCGCCTCGTCCAACACCGGGGAGCTGTTTTTT.

This clone is a singleton in its sample. Other DNA sequences in the same sample also yield this CDR3. The chain links TRBV6-5 to TRBJ1-5; D ambiguous. Trimming took 8 bases from V and 1 from J, leaving 6 bases between them. This CDR3 spans 12 amino acids. The germline V gene has CDR1 MNHEY and CDR2 SVGAGI. CDR3: CASGRSNQPQHF. In DNA, the CDR3 is TGTGCCAGCGGTCGGAGCAATCAGCCCCAGCATTTT.

This clone came up once. This rearrangement joins TRBV5-6 to TRBJ2-7; 8 positions agree with TRBD1. Per germline, CDR1 SGHDT and CDR2 YYEEEE. J lost 5 bases, V lost 0 bases, and 4 bases had no gene match. The length of the CDR3 is 14 residues. Here the CDR3 DNA reads TGTGCCAGCAGCTTGGGGCAGGGGGCGCACGAGCAGTACTTC. Translating it yields CASSLGQGAHEQYF.

The genes are TRBV5-1 and TRBJ1-3; TRBD1 might be the D (6 bases). Trimming shortened V by 3 bases and J by 1 base, and 20 bases separated the two germline ends. This CDR3 region has 18 residues. From germline, CDR1 is SGHRS and CDR2 YFSETQ. This CDR3 reads CASSWKSGTFKSGNTIYF. In DNA, the CDR3 is TGCGCCAGCAGCTGGAAATCCGGGACATTCAAATCTGGAAACACCATATATTTT.

V gene TRBV6-1 combines with J gene TRBJ1-1, with D unclear. V was shortened by 1 base and J by 5 bases, with 11 bases between the two germline ends. The CDR3 totals 14 residues. CDR1 is MNHNS, CDR2 SASEGT, per germline. The CDR3 loop reads CASSEEPQRTEAFF. The CDR3 nucleotides read TGTGCCAGCAGTGAAGAGCCGCAGAGGACTGAAGCTTTCTTT.

The CDR3 spells CAWRGRVNEQFF. DNA of the CDR3: TGTGCCTGGAGGGGGCGGGTGAATGAGCAGTTCTTC. The genes are TRBV30 and TRBJ2-1, with D tentatively TRBD1 or TRBD2 (5 bases each). The V end lost 3 bases, the J end lost 7 bases, and 10 bases lay between the germline ends. Per germline, CDR1 GTSNPN and CDR2 SVGIG (reference sequence). The CDR3 consists of 12 residues.

The chain recombines TRBV9 with TRBJ2-7; possibly TRBD1 for D (6 bases). Germline V lookup: CDR1 SGDLS, CDR2 YYNGEE. CDR3 length equals 14 residues. Trimming stripped 1 base from V and 2 bases from J, with 10 bases between. The CDR3 nucleotides are TGTGCCAGCAGCGTATGGACAGACACCTACGAGCAGTACTTC. Protein product: CASSVWTDTYEQYF.

The chain employs TRBV29-1 and TRBJ1-2; D gene unclear. Germline CDR1 SQVTM, CDR2 ANQGSEA. V lost 3 bases, J lost 8 bases, and 16 bases lay in between. The CDR3 has 13 amino acids. The CDR3 protein is CSVEGGRVWGYTF. In nucleotides, the CDR3 is TGCAGCGTTGAGGGCGGTCGTGTCTGGGGCTACACCTTC.

The CDR3 here is CASSLGTGTGNTGELFF. Here the CDR3 DNA reads TGTGCCAGCAGCTTGGGAACAGGGACCGGTAACACCGGGGAGCTGTTTTTT. The chain has TRBV5-6 and TRBJ2-2, with a tentative D call TRBD1 (6 bases). Germline V gene data show CDR1 as SGHDT and CDR2 as YYEEEE. The CDR3 contains 17 residues. Trimming shortened V by 0 bases and J by 2 bases, and 14 bases separated the two germline ends.

V and J are TRBV5-6 and TRBJ2-1; a weak D match, TRBD1 (6 bases). The CDR3 sequence is 16 residues long. Trimming shortened V by 3 bases and J by 3 bases, and 16 bases separated the two germline ends. CDR1 and CDR2 from the germline V gene are SGHDT and YYEEEE. Here the CDR3 DNA reads TGTGCCAGCAGCTGGGACACAGGCCTAAACTACAATGAGCAGTTCTTC. It yields the protein CASSWDTGLNYNEQFF.

The gene calls are TRBV19 and TRBJ1-5, with 8 bases identical to TRBD1. CDR1 is LNHDA, CDR2 SQIVND, per germline (reference sequence). This CDR3 has 16 residues. V was pared by 3 bases and J by 2 bases, with 6 bases of the junction left unmatched. CDR3 coding DNA: TGTGCCAGTAGTATCCAGGGGGCTGGGGGCAATCAGCCCCAGCATTTT. This gives the protein CASSIQGAGGNQPQHF.

This chain uses TRBV7-9 with TRBJ1-4; 9 nucleotides line up with TRBD1. Germline V lookup: CDR1 SEHNR, CDR2 FQNEAQ (reference sequence). V was pared by 4 bases and J by 7 bases, with 10 bases of the junction left unmatched. The CDR3 loop spans 16 amino acids. CDR3 loop: CASSSSGTGRSEKLFF. Here the CDR3 DNA reads TGTGCCAGCAGCTCTTCCGGGACAGGGAGGTCTGAAAAACTGTTTTTT.